The clone carrying this T cell receptor (beta chain) was recorded a few times. This specimen belongs to a study of blood T cells in healthy people across ages. With 5 bases removed from V and 7 bases from J, the gap between germline ends came to 12 bases. Per the germline V gene, CDR1 is LNHNV and CDR2 is YYDKDF (reference sequence). The CDR3 runs to 13 residues. Next came a second PCR, run for about 6 to 12 cycles, which used a sample-barcoded 5' primer along with a J-beta primer mix. TCRdb re-called the 5' RACE reads with MiXCR, one entry per CDR3 protein. The sample has 1 million or so distinct CDR3 sequences, 20% to 25% seen once. The sample also formed part of further work on T cells of mothers and their children.

The receptor's source is a girl aged 2 to 9 in good health. The source material was blood. The chain carries TRBV15 and TRBJ1-5, with D possibly being TRBD1 (5 bases). DNA of the CDR3: TGTGCCACCAGCCTCAGGGTTGTCCAGCCCCAGCATTTT. Encoded protein: CATSLRVVQPQHF. The full variable domain, its missing parts supplied by reference TRBV15 and TRBJ1-5, is DAMVIQNPRYQVTQFGKPVTLSCSQTLNHNVMYWYQQKSSQAPKLLFHYYDKDFNNEADTPDNFQSRRPNTSFCFLDIRSPGLGDTAMYLCATSLRVVQPQHFGDGTRLSIL.